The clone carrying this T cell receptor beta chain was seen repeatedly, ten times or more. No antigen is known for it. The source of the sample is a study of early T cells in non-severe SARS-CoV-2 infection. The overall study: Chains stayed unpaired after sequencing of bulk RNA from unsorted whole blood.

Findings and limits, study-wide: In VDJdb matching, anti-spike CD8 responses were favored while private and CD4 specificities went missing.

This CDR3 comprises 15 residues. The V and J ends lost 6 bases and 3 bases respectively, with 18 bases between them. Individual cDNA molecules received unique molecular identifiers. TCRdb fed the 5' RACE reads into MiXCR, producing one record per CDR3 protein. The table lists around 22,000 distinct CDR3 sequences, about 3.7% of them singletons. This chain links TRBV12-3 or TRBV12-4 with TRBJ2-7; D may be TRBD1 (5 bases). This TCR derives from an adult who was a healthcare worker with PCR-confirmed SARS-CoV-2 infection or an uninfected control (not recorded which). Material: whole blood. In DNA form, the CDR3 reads TGTGCCAGCAGGTTTAGACAGTATACAGTCTACGAGCAGTACTTC. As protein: CASRFRQYTVYEQYF.